The 24 T cell receptor beta chains below all came from one sample that was sequenced in a study of OX40 agonist ivuxolimab in advanced cancers. The assay was immunoSEQ multiplex PCR, and TCRdb's table has in-frame clones only and misses some. The sample has under 75,000 clones, 65% to 85% seen once. Sample: CD4+ or CD8+ T cells sorted from blood, taken in a trial of the OX40 agonist ivuxolimab. The receptor source for this set is an adult with an advanced solid tumor such as melanoma, head and neck, liver or kidney cancer.

The CDR3 protein is CASNRGSSTDTQYF. As DNA, the CDR3 is TGCGCCAGCAACCGGGGGAGCAGCACAGATACGCAGTATTTT. The chain combines TRBV5-1 with TRBJ2-3; D might be TRBD2 (6 bases). The V gene lost 6 bases and the J gene lost 0 bases, with 11 bases spanning the gap. This CDR3 is 14 amino acids long. CDR1 SGHRS and CDR2 YFSETQ come from the germline V gene.

The rearrangement uses TRBV4-3 and TRBJ2-2, with D tentatively TRBD2 (6 bases). Trimming cost V 5 bases and J 9 bases, with 16 bases left between them. Germline CDR1 LGHNA, CDR2 YSLEER. There are 14 residues in the CDR3. Written as DNA, the CDR3 is TGCGCCAGCAGCTCCGGACTATGGACCCGGGAGCTGTTTTTT. It encodes CASSSGLWTRELFF.

The count of this clone is one. The V gene is TRBV15, the J gene TRBJ2-4; TRBD2 agrees at 15 bases. The V and J ends lost 8 bases and 14 bases, in that order; junction bases with no gene match: 4. The CDR3 is made up of 12 amino acids. Per the germline V gene, CDR1 is LNHNV and CDR2 is YYDKDF (reference sequence). CDR3 sequence (DNA): TGTGCCACCGAGGGACTAGCGGGGGGCAAGTACTTC. Its translation: CATEGLAGGKYF.

CDR3 in amino acids: CATSRIPATNEKLFF. The DNA for the CDR3 is TGTGCCACCAGCAGAATTCCCGCAACTAATGAAAAACTGTTTTTT. The chain has TRBV15 and TRBJ1-4, with D unresolved. Between the trimmed V and J ends, which lost 2 bases and 0 bases, there was a span of 7 bases. There are 15 residues in the CDR3. CDR1 and CDR2 from the germline V gene are LNHNV and YYDKDF (reference sequence).

The V and J genes are TRBV5-1 and TRBJ2-7, with TRBD2 as a possible D gene (5 bases). This CDR3 spans 13 amino acids. CDR1 SGHRS and CDR2 YFSETQ come from the germline V gene. Trimming pared 0 bases from V and 3 bases from J, leaving 7 bases between. CDR3 in DNA: TGCGCCAGCAGCTTGGCGGCGGGCTACGAGCAGTACTTC. Encoded protein: CASSLAAGYEQYF.

The chain combines TRBV27 with TRBJ1-4; 9 bases are a match to TRBD1. Germline V gene data show CDR1 as MNHEY and CDR2 as SMNVEV (reference sequence). With V trimmed by 5 bases and J by 7 bases, 11 bases remained unmatched. CDR3 length: 16 residues. The CDR3 coding sequence is TGTGCCAGCAGTCCGCCGGGGACAGGGCAGGGTGAAAAACTGTTTTTT. Amino acids: CASSPPGTGQGEKLFF.

This rearrangement joins TRBV19 to TRBJ1-2; D perhaps matches TRBD1 (6 bases). Germline V lookup: CDR1 LNHDA, CDR2 SQIVND (reference sequence). V dropped 3 bases and J dropped 3 bases, with 8 bases sitting between them. The CDR3 contains 13 residues. Written as DNA, the CDR3 is TGTGCCAGTAGTATGGACAGATACTATGGCTACACCTTC. As protein: CASSMDRYYGYTF.

Worth noting for this clone: Mismatch with germline at one junction end may stem from a read error. V gene TRBV27 combines with J gene TRBJ1-6; D gene uncertain. Germline CDR1 MNHEY, CDR2 SMNVEV (reference sequence). The CDR3 has 13 residues. The CDR3: CASRISFNSPLHF. CDR3 DNA: TGTGCCAGCAGGATCTCCTTTAATTCACCCCTCCACTTT.

This clone has only one observation. V and J are TRBV4-2 and TRBJ2-3, with 11 bases lining up with TRBD2. Germline lookup yields CDR1 LGHNA and CDR2 YNFKEQ. There are 16 residues in the CDR3. V lost 3 bases to trimming and J lost 8 bases; unmatched junction nucleotides: 10. CDR3 nucleotide sequence: TGTGCCAGCAGCCACTCCTTAGCGGGGGGGCCAGGTACGCAGTATTTT. Translating gives CASSHSLAGGPGTQYF.

This clone was detected only a few times. CDR3 nucleotide sequence: TGCACCAGCAGCCAAGATGAGGGGGGCCAGGGTTCGGATACGCAGTATTTT. Translation gives CTSSQDEGGQGSDTQYF. This chain joins TRBV1 and TRBJ2-3. TRBV1 is assigned pseudogene status. The CDR3 consists of 17 residues.

A word on this clone: It is unclear where the CDR3 begins or ends on the DNA, so no DNA is shown, and the CDR3 is as TCRdb lists it. The chain employs TRBV2 and TRBJ1-5; the table's D call TRBD1 went unverified against the DNA. Germline values: CDR1 SNHLY, CDR2 FYNNEI. The CDR3 is 15 amino acids long, termini counted. CDR3 sequence reads: CASILDRGGNQPQHF.

The CDR3 protein is CASSPSRTGNEKLFF. The CDR3, as DNA: TGTGCCAGCAGCCCATCCCGGACAGGGAATGAAAAACTGTTTTTT. The V and J genes are TRBV5-4 and TRBJ1-4; 8 nucleotides match TRBD1. Germline CDR1 reads SGHNT; CDR2 reads YYREEE (reference sequence). This CDR3 region has 15 residues. Trimming took 4 bases from V and 5 from J; bases not matched to a gene: 7.

The chain employs TRBV10-1 and TRBJ2-2, with TRBD1 as a possible D gene (6 bases). Per germline, CDR1 WNHNN and CDR2 SYGVQD (reference sequence). CDR3 length: 15 residues. Trimming removed 3 bases from V and 4 bases from J, with 12 bases in between. The CDR3 here is CASSDRGRGTGELFF. DNA for the CDR3: TGCGCCAGCAGTGACAGGGGAAGGGGCACCGGGGAGCTGTTTTTT.

J is TRBJ1-2 and V is TRBV5-5; D possibly corresponds to TRBD1 (6 bases). CDR1 SGHKS and CDR2 YYEKEE come from the germline V gene (reference sequence). The germline V and J ends were trimmed by 2 bases and 6 bases, with 17 bases remaining between them. The CDR3 covers 15 residues. The DNA of the CDR3 is TGTGCCAGCAGCTTAGGGGGGTCTGATCTAGATGGCTACACCTTC. Its protein is CASSLGGSDLDGYTF.

The chain uses TRBV19 and TRBJ2-4; TRBD1 is a possible D gene (6 bases). The V gene's germline CDR1 is LNHDA and CDR2 SQIVND (reference sequence). The ends were cut back, 4 bases at V and 1 base at J, with 17 bases in the middle. CDR3 length: 17 amino acids. The CDR3 spells CASSTLPFGQAKNIQYF. Written as DNA, the CDR3 is TGTGCCAGTAGTACCTTACCCTTTGGACAGGCCAAAAACATTCAGTACTTC.

Only a few counts were recorded for this clone. The V call is TRBV21-1, the J call TRBJ1-5; the D segment call TRBD1 is taken from the table without a DNA check. TRBV21-1 is described as a pseudogene. CDR3 size: 17 residues. The CDR3: CASSKEGQEESNQPQHF. In DNA form, the CDR3 reads TGTGCCAGCAGCAAAGAAGGACAGGAGGAAAGCAATCAGCCCCAGCATTTT.

This clone came up once. This chain connects TRBV7-3 to TRBJ1-1; a weak D match, TRBD1 (6 bases). Trimming pared 2 bases from V and 4 bases from J, leaving 11 bases between. CDR3 length equals 14 residues. Germline lookup yields CDR1 SGHTA and CDR2 FQGTGA. The CDR3 sequence is CASSLFPGVTEAFF. The CDR3 bases are TGTGCCAGCAGCTTATTTCCAGGGGTCACTGAAGCTTTCTTT.

The rearrangement joins TRBV11-2 to TRBJ2-2; D may be TRBD1 (5 bases). Deletions cut 4 bases from V and 6 bases from J, with 12 bases between. CDR3 length: 14 amino acids. Looked up from germline, CDR1 is SGHAT and CDR2 is FQNNGV. The CDR3 DNA sequence: TGTGCCAGCAGCTCCCGAAGGGGATCCGGGGAGCTGTTTTTT. The encoded protein is CASSSRRGSGELFF.

V is TRBV11-2 and J is TRBJ1-3; D is unclear. Germline CDR1 is SGHAT and CDR2 is FQNNGV. Between the trimmed V and J ends, which lost 6 bases and 0 bases, there was a span of 12 bases. The CDR3 is made up of 15 amino acids. CDR3 sequence: CASRVDASSGNTIYF. Written as DNA, the CDR3 is TGTGCCAGCAGGGTAGACGCTTCCTCTGGAAACACCATATATTTT.

The chain is built from TRBV2 and TRBJ2-5, with TRBD2 matching over 11 bases. The V gene end was trimmed by 7 bases and the J gene end by 3 bases; junction bases not matched to a gene: 4. CDR1 is SNHLY, CDR2 FYNNEI, per germline. The CDR3 has 14 amino acids. The CDR3 spells CASNSGLAEETQYF. In nucleotides, the CDR3 is TGTGCCAGCAACTCGGGACTAGCGGAAGAGACCCAGTACTTC.

This rearrangement joins TRBV4-3 to TRBJ2-7; no clear D gene. Germline V CDR1 and CDR2: LGHNA, YSLEER. The CDR3 spans 13 residues. Trimming removed 0 bases from V and 6 bases from J, with 9 bases in between. CDR3 region: CASSQDPWVEQYF. The CDR3 DNA follows: TGCGCCAGCAGCCAAGATCCGTGGGTCGAGCAGTACTTC.

The J gene is TRBJ1-2, the V gene TRBV7-9, with D unclear. V lost 1 base and J 14 bases, leaving 20 bases between the germline ends. The CDR3 length is 14 residues. In germline, CDR1 is SEHNR, CDR2 FQNEAQ (reference sequence). The CDR3 loop is CASSLGSGPVFLTF. In nucleotides, the CDR3 is TGTGCCAGCAGCTTAGGGTCAGGCCCTGTTTTCTTGACCTTC.

The J gene is TRBJ2-2, the V gene TRBV2; D is tentatively TRBD1 or TRBD2 (6 bases each). Trimming took 6 bases from V and 7 from J, leaving 15 bases between them. The CDR3 sequence is 14 residues long. Germline assignment: CDR1 SNHLY and CDR2 FYNNEI. CDR3 nucleotide sequence: TGTGCCAGCAGCGGGGGCCCTACCGGCGGGGAGCTGTTTTTT. This encodes CASSGGPTGGELFF.

The chain is built from TRBV21-1 and TRBJ2-7; TRBD1 was called by the table and not checked on the DNA. TRBV21-1 is noted as a pseudogene. The CDR3 is 16 amino acids. CDR3 region: CASSTTRQGISYEQYF. The CDR3, as DNA: TGTGCCAGCAGCACCACGAGACAGGGGATTTCCTACGAGCAGTACTTC.